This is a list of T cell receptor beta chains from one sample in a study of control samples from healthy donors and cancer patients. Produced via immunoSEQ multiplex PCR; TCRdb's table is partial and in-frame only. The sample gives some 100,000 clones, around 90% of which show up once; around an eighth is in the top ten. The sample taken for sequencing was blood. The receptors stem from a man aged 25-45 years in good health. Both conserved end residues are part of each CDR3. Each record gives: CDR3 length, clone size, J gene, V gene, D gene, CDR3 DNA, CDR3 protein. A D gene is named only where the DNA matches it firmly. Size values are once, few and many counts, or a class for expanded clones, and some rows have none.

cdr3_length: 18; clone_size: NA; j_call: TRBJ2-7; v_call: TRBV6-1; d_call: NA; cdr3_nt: TGTGCCAGCAGTGAAGCCTATGGGCGGCCTAGCATGTCCTACGAGCAGTACTTC; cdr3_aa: CASSEAYGRPSMSYEQYF
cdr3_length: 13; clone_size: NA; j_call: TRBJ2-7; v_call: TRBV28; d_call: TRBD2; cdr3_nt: TGTGCCAGCAGCACTAGACTAGCGTACGAGCAGTACTTC; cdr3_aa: CASSTRLAYEQYF
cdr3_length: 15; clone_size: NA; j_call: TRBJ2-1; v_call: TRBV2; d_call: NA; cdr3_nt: TGTGCCAGCAGAGCAGACAGGAGGTCCTACAATGAGCAGTTCTTC; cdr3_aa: CASRADRRSYNEQFF
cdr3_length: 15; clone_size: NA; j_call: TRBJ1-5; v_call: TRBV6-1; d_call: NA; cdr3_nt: TGTGCCAGCAGTGAATGGTTGGACGACAATCAGCCCCAGCATTTT; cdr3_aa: CASSEWLDDNQPQHF
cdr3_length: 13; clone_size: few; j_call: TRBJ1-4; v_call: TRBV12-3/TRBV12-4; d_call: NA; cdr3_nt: TGTGCCAGCAGTTTCGGACACCTCGGAAAACTGTTTTTT; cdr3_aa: CASSFGHLGKLFF
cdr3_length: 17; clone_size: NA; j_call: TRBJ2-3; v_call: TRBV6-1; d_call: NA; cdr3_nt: TGTGCCAGCAGTGAAGGCGTCGCTGGGGGTTTCCCAGATACGCAGTATTTT; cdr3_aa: CASSEGVAGGFPDTQYF
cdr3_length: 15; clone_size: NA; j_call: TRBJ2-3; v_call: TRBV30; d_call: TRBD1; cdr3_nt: TGTGCCTGGAGTCCCGGGACAGGGGGCACAGATACGCAGTATTTT; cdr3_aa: CAWSPGTGGTDTQYF
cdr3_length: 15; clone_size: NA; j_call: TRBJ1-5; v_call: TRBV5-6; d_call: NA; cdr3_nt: TGTGCCAGCAGCTTTTCCTATTTCAGCAATCAGCCCCAGCATTTT; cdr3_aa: CASSFSYFSNQPQHF
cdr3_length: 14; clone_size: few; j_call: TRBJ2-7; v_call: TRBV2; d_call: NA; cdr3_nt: TGTGCCAGCAGTGAATTGGGGGCCTCCTACGAGCAGTACTTC; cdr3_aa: CASSELGASYEQYF
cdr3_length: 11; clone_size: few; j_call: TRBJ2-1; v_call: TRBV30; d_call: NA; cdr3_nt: TGTGCCTGGAGGGACCTCGGTGAGCAGTTCTTC; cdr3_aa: CAWRDLGEQFF
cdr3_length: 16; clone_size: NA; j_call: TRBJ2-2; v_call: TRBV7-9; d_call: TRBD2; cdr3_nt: TGTGCCAGCAGCGACGGGACTAGCGACAACACCGGGGAGCTGTTTTTT; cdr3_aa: CASSDGTSDNTGELFF
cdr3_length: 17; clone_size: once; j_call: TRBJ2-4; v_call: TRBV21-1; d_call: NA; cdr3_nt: TGTGCCAGCAGCAAAAGGTCGGGGCAGGGGGCCAAAAACATTCAGTACTTC; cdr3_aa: CASSKRSGQGAKNIQYF
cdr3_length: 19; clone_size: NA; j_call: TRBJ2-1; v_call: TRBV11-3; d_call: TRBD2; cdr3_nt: TGTGCCAGCAGCGGGACTAGCGGGCCACATAAATACTCCTACAATGAGCAGTTCTTC; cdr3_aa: CASSGTSGPHKYSYNEQFF
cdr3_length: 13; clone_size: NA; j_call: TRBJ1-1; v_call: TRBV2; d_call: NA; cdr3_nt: TGTGCCAGCAGTGAAGGTGCCAACACTGAAGCTTTCTTT; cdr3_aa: CASSEGANTEAFF
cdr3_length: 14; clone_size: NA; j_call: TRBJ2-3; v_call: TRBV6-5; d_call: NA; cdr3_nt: TGTGCCAGCAATAGGGACCGTCGCACAGATACGCAGTATTTT; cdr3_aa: CASNRDRRTDTQYF
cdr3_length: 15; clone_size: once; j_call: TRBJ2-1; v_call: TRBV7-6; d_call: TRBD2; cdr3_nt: TGTGCCAGCAGCTTAGCTCCAGCGGGAGACAATGAGCAGTTCTTC; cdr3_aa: CASSLAPAGDNEQFF
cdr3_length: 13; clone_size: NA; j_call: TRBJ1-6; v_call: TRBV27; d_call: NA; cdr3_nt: TGTGCCAGCAGTTTAGACTATAATTCACCCCTCCACTTT; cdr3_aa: CASSLDYNSPLHF
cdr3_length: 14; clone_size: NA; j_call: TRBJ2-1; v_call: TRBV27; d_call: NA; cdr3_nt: TGTGCCAGCACAGAAGCAGGGTTCTACAATGAGCAGTTCTTC; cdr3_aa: CASTEAGFYNEQFF
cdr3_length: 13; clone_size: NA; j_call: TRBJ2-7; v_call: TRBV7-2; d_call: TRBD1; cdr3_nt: TGTGCCAGCAGGGACAGGGGCCCCTACGAGCAGTACTTC; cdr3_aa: CASRDRGPYEQYF
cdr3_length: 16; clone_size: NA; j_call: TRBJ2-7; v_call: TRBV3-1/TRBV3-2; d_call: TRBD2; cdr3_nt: TGTGCCAGCAGCCAAGACGGCGGGAGGGCCCTCTACGAGCAGTACTTC; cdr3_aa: CASSQDGGRALYEQYF
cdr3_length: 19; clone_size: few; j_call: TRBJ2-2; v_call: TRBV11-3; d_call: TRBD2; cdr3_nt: TGTGCCAGCAGCTTCCATTGGACTAGCGGGAGGGCCGGGACCGGGGAGCTGTTTTTT; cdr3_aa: CASSFHWTSGRAGTGELFF
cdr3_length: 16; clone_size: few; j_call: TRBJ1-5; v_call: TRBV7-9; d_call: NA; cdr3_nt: TGTGCCAGCAGCTTAGCATCGGGGGTGGGCAATCAGCCCCAGCATTTT; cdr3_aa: CASSLASGVGNQPQHF
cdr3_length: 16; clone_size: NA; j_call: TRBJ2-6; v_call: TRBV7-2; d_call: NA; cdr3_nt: TGTGCCAGCAGCTTGGGGGGAGGTGCTGGGGCCAACGTCCTGACTTTC; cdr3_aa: CASSLGGGAGANVLTF
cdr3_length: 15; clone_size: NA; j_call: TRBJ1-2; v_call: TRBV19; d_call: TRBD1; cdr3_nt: TGTGCCAGTAGTATCACTCCTCAGGGGGCGAGAGGCTACACCTTC; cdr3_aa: CASSITPQGARGYTF
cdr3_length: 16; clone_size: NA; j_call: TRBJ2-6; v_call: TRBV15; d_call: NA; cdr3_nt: TGTGCCACCAGTTTCCCTCCCCACTCTGGGGCCAACGTCCTGACTTTC; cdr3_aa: CATSFPPHSGANVLTF
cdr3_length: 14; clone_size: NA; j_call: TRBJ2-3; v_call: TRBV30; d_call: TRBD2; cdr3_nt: TGTGCCTGGAGTACGTGGGGCGAGCGGGAGGAGGCGTATTTT; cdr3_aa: CAWSTWGEREEAYF
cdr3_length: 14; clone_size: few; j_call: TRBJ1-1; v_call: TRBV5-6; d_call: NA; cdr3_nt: TGTGCCAGCAGCCCGGCAGTGGGACACCGCCTTCCTTTCTTT; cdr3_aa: CASSPAVGHRLPFF
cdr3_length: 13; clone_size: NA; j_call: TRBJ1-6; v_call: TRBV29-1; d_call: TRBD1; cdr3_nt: TGCAGCGTCTGGGGAGGGGGCACCCTGGTCCTCCACTTT; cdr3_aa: CSVWGGGTLVLHF
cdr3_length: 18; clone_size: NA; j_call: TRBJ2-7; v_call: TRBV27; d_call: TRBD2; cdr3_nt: TGTGCCCGCAGTTTACTATCAGCGGGGGGGGGCGGGAGCTACGAGCAGTACTTC; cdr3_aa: CARSLLSAGGGGSYEQYF
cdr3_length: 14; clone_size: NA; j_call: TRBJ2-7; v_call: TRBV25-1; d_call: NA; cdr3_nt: TGTGCCAGCAGTGACGGCCTAGGGGTACGCGAGCAGTACTTC; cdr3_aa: CASSDGLGVREQYF
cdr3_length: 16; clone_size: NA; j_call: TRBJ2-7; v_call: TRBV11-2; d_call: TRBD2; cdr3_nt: TGTGCCAGCAGCTTATCCGGGACTAGCGGTTCCTACGAGCAGTACTTC; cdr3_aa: CASSLSGTSGSYEQYF
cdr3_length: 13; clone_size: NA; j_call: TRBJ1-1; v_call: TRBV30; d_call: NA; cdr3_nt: TGTGCCTGGACCGAGCTGATGAACACTGAAGCTTTCTTT; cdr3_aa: CAWTELMNTEAFF
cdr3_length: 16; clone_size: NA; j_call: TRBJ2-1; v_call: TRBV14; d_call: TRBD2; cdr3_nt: TGTGCCAGCAGCGCTCAGCGGGGGGCCTACTGGAATGAGCAGTTCTTC; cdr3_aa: CASSAQRGAYWNEQFF